This T cell receptor (beta chain) was identified during a study of blood T cell repertoires in COVID-19. Study in general: Donors in the United States, Italy and Spain gave samples during acute or convalescent COVID-19. PBMCs, B-cell-depleted T cells, or T cells were the source of the cDNA or gDNA that made up the material.

The CDR3 extends over 11 amino acids. The V end was cut by 5 bases, the J end by 6 bases, with 6 bases between. The germline CDR1 and CDR2 sequences are MDHEN and SYDVKM. Authors' methods: The assay estimated nucleated cells by amplifying reference gene primers. Clones were read by immunoSEQ multiplex PCR, and TCRdb kept only the in-frame ones, dropping some. V, J and clone size reflect that table, while D and trimming were determined from the DNA. This sample has 150,000 or so clones, with around three quarters found just once. V and J are TRBV28 and TRBJ2-3; D ambiguous. The material sequenced was peripheral blood. The origin of this receptor is a man older than 75 with acute or convalescent COVID-19. The CDR3: CASSRADTQYF. CDR3 nucleotides: TGTGCCAGCAGTCGTGCGGATACGCAGTATTTT. Based on the CDR3 plus reference TRBV28 and TRBJ2-3, the full variable domain is DVKVTQSSRYLVKRTGEKVFLECVQDMDHENMFWYRQDPGLGLRLIYFSYDVKMKEKGDIPEGYSVSREKKERFSLILESASTNQTSMYLCASSRADTQYFGPGTRLTVL.